This passage covers 10 T cell receptor beta chains from one sample sequenced in a study of blood T cell repertoires in COVID-19 (TCRdb year 2020). Libraries were built with the immunoSEQ multiplex PCR assay. The clones in this table, taken by TCRdb from immuneACCESS, are in-frame only. Not every clone is retained; where verified, under half of the shortfall comes from an unresolved V gene, and the cause of the rest is unknown. Across this sample there are about 110,000 clones, with roughly 85% seen only once. The ten biggest clones cover about 18% of the sample. The sample taken for sequencing was peripheral blood. The receptor source for this set is a woman aged 55-75 years with acute or convalescent COVID-19.

This clone occurred once. The V gene is TRBV4-1, the J gene TRBJ2-1, with 8 bases fitting TRBD2. Germline-derived CDR1 and CDR2 are MGHRA and YSYEKL. This CDR3 is built from 15 residues. Trimming at V came to 1 base and at J to 9 bases, leaving 8 bases not matched to a gene. The CDR3 DNA is TGCGCCAGCAGCCAAGTCGCGGGGGGCAATGGTGAGCAGTTCTTC. This translates into CASSQVAGGNGEQFF.

This chain uses TRBV19 with TRBJ1-3; D is undetermined. V lost 8 bases to trimming and J lost 0 bases, with 11 bases between them. Germline V CDR1 and CDR2: LNHDA, SQIVND (reference sequence). This CDR3 is built from 14 residues. CDR3 loop: CASYSMSSGNTIYF. CDR3 nucleotide sequence: TGTGCCAGTTACTCTATGAGCTCTGGAAACACCATATATTTT.

This clone appeared a few times. The chain employs TRBV30 and TRBJ1-3; the D is unclear. The germline V gene has CDR1 GTSNPN and CDR2 SVGIG (reference sequence). The ends were cut back, 5 bases at V and 0 bases at J, with 11 bases in the middle. The CDR3 sequence is 14 residues long. CDR3: CAWDPLGSGNTIYF. The CDR3 coding sequence is TGTGCCTGGGATCCCCTAGGCTCTGGAAACACCATATATTTT.

The chain recombines TRBV3-1 (or the pseudogene TRBV3-2) with TRBJ2-7; maybe TRBD1 (6 bases). The CDR3 contains 13 residues. The germline V gene has CDR1 LGHDT and CDR2 YNNKEL (reference sequence). Between the trimmed V and J ends, which lost 3 bases and 4 bases, there was a span of 10 bases. CDR3 loop: CASSQIQGYEQYF. The CDR3 DNA is TGTGCCAGCAGCCAGATTCAGGGGTACGAGCAGTACTTC.

The chain links TRBV6-5 to TRBJ2-7; TRBD1 aligns across 8 bases. Losses at the gene ends were 6 bases for V and 6 bases for J; bases not matched to a gene: 10. Germline V gene sequence: CDR1 MNHEY, CDR2 SVGAGI. This CDR3 contains 14 residues. CDR3 bases: TGTGCCAGCAGGAAGGACAGGGACGCGTCCGAGCAGTACTTC. Amino acids: CASRKDRDASEQYF.

DNA for the CDR3: TGTGCCAGCAGTGGGGCAACCGGGAGCGAGCAGTACTTC. It translates to CASSGATGSEQYF. The chain employs TRBV2 and TRBJ2-7; D may be TRBD2 (6 bases). V shed 4 bases and J shed 6 bases, with 13 bases lying between them. The CDR3 sequence is 13 residues long. In germline, CDR1 is SNHLY, CDR2 FYNNEI.

The DNA for the CDR3 is TGTGCCAGTAGTATCGGAGAAAGAGGCAGTCAGCCCCAGCATTTT. This gives the protein CASSIGERGSQPQHF. The genes are TRBV19 and TRBJ1-5; D not certain. CDR1 and CDR2 from the germline V gene are LNHDA and SQIVND (reference sequence). Trimming cost V 3 bases and J 6 bases, with 15 bases left between them. The length of the CDR3 is 15 residues.

The chain combines TRBV12-3 or TRBV12-4 with TRBJ1-4; no reliable D call. V dropped 8 bases and J dropped 0 bases, with 7 bases sitting between them. The CDR3 contains 13 residues. The CDR3 bases are TGTGCCAGCCGCACATCAACTAATGAAAAACTGTTTTTT. Translating gives CASRTSTNEKLFF.

The chain has TRBV6-2 or TRBV6-3 and TRBJ1-1, with D possibly matching TRBD1 (6 bases). This CDR3 is built from 11 residues. Trimming took 5 bases from V and 11 from J, leaving 12 bases between them. Germline V gene sequence: CDR1 MNHEY, CDR2 SVGEGT. CDR3 sequence: CASSPGTLAFF. CDR3 bases: TGTGCCAGCAGTCCCGGGACATTGGCTTTCTTT.

This clone has only one observation. The genes are TRBV7-3 and TRBJ2-2, with 7 bases lining up with TRBD1. From germline, CDR1 is SGHTA and CDR2 FQGTGA. V gave up 1 base and J gave up 3 bases; unmatched junction bases: 2. The CDR3 is 15 residues long. The CDR3 DNA follows: TGTGCCAGCAGCTTAAGGACAGGCTACACCGGGGAGCTGTTTTTT. Its translation is CASSLRTGYTGELFF.